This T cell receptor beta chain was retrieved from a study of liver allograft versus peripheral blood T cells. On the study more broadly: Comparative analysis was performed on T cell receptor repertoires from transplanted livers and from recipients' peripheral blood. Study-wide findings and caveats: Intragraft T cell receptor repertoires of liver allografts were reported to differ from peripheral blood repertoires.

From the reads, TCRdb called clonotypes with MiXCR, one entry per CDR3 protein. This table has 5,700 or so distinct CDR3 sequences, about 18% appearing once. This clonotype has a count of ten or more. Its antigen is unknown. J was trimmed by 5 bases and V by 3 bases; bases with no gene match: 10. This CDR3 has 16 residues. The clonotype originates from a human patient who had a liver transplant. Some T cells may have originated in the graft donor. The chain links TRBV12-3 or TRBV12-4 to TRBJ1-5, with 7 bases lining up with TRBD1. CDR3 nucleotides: TGTGCCAGCAGTTTTGGGCCAGGGGGATCCGATCAGCCCCAGCATTTT. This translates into CASSFGPGGSDQPQHF.